This T cell receptor beta chain emerged from a study of T cell responses to AZD1222 COVID-19 vaccine. V shed 4 bases and J shed 9 bases, with 10 bases lying between them. Germline V CDR1 and CDR2: SNHLY, FYNNEI. The CDR3 has 12 residues. TCRdb's copy holds only in-frame clones and misses some; the assay was immunoSEQ multiplex PCR. The sample holds about 140,000 clones, more than 80% seen once. The chain joins TRBV2 to TRBJ2-1, with D possibly being TRBD2 (5 bases). This clonotype was sampled from an adult in good health. The sequencing here drew on peripheral blood, taken on day 0 of AZD1222 vaccination. The DNA for the CDR3 is TGTGCCAGCAGTGTTATCGGGGTTGAGCAGTTCTTC. The encoded protein is CASSVIGVEQFF. Full variable domain (remainder filled in from reference TRBV2 and TRBJ2-1): EPEVTQTPSHQVTQMGQEVILRCVPISNHLYFYWYRQILGQKVEFLVSFYNNEISEKSEIFDDQFSVERPDGSNFTLKIRSTKLEDSAMYFCASSVIGVEQFFGPGTRLTVL.